The 25 T cell receptor beta chains presented below share a single source sample, sequenced in a study of cytomegalovirus exposure and HLA in healthy donors. This PCR relied on a set of 60 Vbeta primers and 13 Jbeta primers. Measured with immunoSEQ multiplex PCR; TCRdb has only the in-frame clones, and not every one. The sample lists 210,000 or so clones, 60% to 80% occurring once. Material for sequencing was PBMCs. The source is a man younger than 35 in good health and CMV-seronegative.

The V call is TRBV19, the J call TRBJ1-6, with 7 bases identical to TRBD1. The CDR3 contains 19 residues. J gave up 5 bases and V 3 bases, and 16 bases lay outside the gene matches. From germline, CDR1 is LNHDA and CDR2 SQIVND (reference sequence). The CDR3 coding sequence is TGTGCCAGTAGTATTCAACATCCCGCAGGGGGGCCGCATAATTCACCCCTCCACTTT. This encodes CASSIQHPAGGPHNSPLHF.

The chain joins TRBV5-4 to TRBJ2-7; 9 bases map to TRBD1. The CDR3 runs to 15 residues. Per germline, CDR1 SGHNT and CDR2 YYREEE (reference sequence). V trimming: 1 base; J trimming: 3 bases; junction bases outside the gene matches: 5. The CDR3 region has the DNA TGTGCCAGCAGCTTGACTCCGGGACAGGGCTACGAGCAGTACTTC. Protein product: CASSLTPGQGYEQYF. The whole variable domain, filled in from reference TRBV5-4 and TRBJ2-7, reads ETGVTQSPTHLIKTRGQQVTLRCSSQSGHNTVSWYQQALGQGPQFIFQYYREEENGRGNFPPRFSGLQFPNYSSELNVNALELDDSALYLCASSLTPGQGYEQYFGPGTRLTVT.

The chain is built from TRBV25-1 and TRBJ2-3; the match to TRBD1 covers 7 bases. Germline V gene data show CDR1 as MGHDK and CDR2 as SYGVNS. The ends lost 6 bases at V and 6 bases at J; junction bases unmatched: 6. The CDR3 covers 13 residues. CDR3 bases: TGTGCCAGCAGGACTTCCAGGGGGGATACGCAGTATTTT. Its protein product is CASRTSRGDTQYF.

This clone has more than one count but fewer than ten. This rearrangement joins TRBV6-1 to TRBJ1-1; tentatively, D is TRBD1 (5 bases). Per the germline V gene, CDR1 is MNHNS and CDR2 is SASEGT. Trimming removed 2 bases at V and 4 bases at J, with 8 bases between. The CDR3 contains 13 residues. The CDR3 DNA sequence: TGTGCCAGCAGTGAACAGGGTGGCACTGAAGCTTTCTTT. This gives the protein CASSEQGGTEAFF.

The V and J genes are TRBV27 and TRBJ1-2, with TRBD1 matching 7 bases. The J segment lost 6 bases and the V segment lost 5 bases, leaving 6 bases of the junction unmatched. Germline CDR1 MNHEY, CDR2 SMNVEV (reference sequence). There are 13 residues in the CDR3. CDR3 amino acids: CASSAGQANGYTF. CDR3 DNA: TGTGCCAGCAGTGCAGGACAGGCAAATGGCTACACCTTC.

The chain employs TRBV5-1 and TRBJ2-6; 10 positions match TRBD1. This CDR3 contains 18 residues. Germline V gene sequence: CDR1 SGHRS, CDR2 YFSETQ. V dropped 4 bases and J dropped 2; count of bases not matched to a gene: 9. The CDR3 nucleotides read TGCGCCAGCAGCCCGGCCGGGACAGGGGTAGCTGGGGCCAACGTCCTGACTTTC. Its protein product is CASSPAGTGVAGANVLTF.

This clone has just a few counts. This chain connects TRBV4-2 to TRBJ1-1; 8 nucleotides line up with TRBD1. Germline V gene lookup returns CDR1 LGHNA and CDR2 YNFKEQ. V gave up 3 bases and J gave up 6 bases; unmatched junction bases: 9. The CDR3 runs to 15 residues. CDR3 loop: CASSQGTGGVSEAFF. DNA for the CDR3: TGTGCCAGCAGCCAGGGGACAGGAGGGGTCTCTGAAGCTTTCTTT.

The chain joins TRBV7-9 to TRBJ1-1; D unresolved. Deletions cut 0 bases from V and 6 bases from J, with 8 bases between. Per the germline V gene, CDR1 is SEHNR and CDR2 is FQNEAQ (reference sequence). The CDR3 contains 13 residues. CDR3 region: CASSLAAGAEAFF. CDR3 coding DNA: TGTGCCAGCAGCTTAGCGGCAGGCGCTGAAGCTTTCTTT.

V is TRBV19 and J is TRBJ1-1; unclear D gene. Germline lookup yields CDR1 LNHDA and CDR2 SQIVND (reference sequence). This CDR3 is built from 18 residues. Trimming pared 1 base from V and 1 base from J, leaving 19 bases between. CDR3 nucleotides: TGTGCCAGTAGTATAGGGTTGAGGAGTTCCGACCCGAACACTGAAGCTTTCTTT. Protein product: CASSIGLRSSDPNTEAFF.

The V call is TRBV7-2, the J call TRBJ2-2, with D perhaps TRBD2 (7 bases). Trimming removed 1 base at V and 1 base at J, with 10 bases between. The CDR3 is 16 residues long. Germline lookup yields CDR1 SGHTA and CDR2 FQGNSA. The CDR3 DNA sequence: TGTGCCAGCAGCTTAGTAGGGGGGGGGAACACCGGGGAGCTGTTTTTT. Protein sequence: CASSLVGGGNTGELFF.

The chain joins TRBV7-3 to TRBJ1-2, with TRBD1 as a possible D gene (6 bases). Germline CDR1 reads SGHTA; CDR2 reads FQGTGA. Trimming stripped 5 bases from V and 4 bases from J, with 14 bases between. CDR3 length: 14 residues. This chain's CDR3 is CASSPPDRLYGYTF. CDR3 sequence (DNA): TGTGCCAGCAGCCCTCCAGACAGGCTCTATGGCTACACCTTC.

V and J are TRBV5-6 and TRBJ1-2; no firm D call. There are 14 residues in the CDR3. Trimming left V 2 bases short and J 4 bases short, with 12 bases between. CDR1 and CDR2 from the germline V gene are SGHDT and YYEEEE. CDR3 region: CASSFRKRSYGYTF. The CDR3 DNA sequence: TGTGCCAGCAGCTTCAGGAAACGCAGCTATGGCTACACCTTC.

The chain couples TRBV6-5 to TRBJ2-7; tentatively, D is TRBD2 (5 bases). The germline V and J ends were trimmed by 6 bases and 0 bases, with 6 bases remaining between them. The CDR3 is 12 amino acids. The germline CDR1 and CDR2 sequences are MNHEY and SVGAGI. CDR3 sequence reads: CASRRASYEQYF. CDR3 bases: TGTGCCAGCAGGCGGGCCTCCTACGAGCAGTACTTC.

The chain links TRBV7-9 to TRBJ1-4; weak D call: TRBD1 (5 bases). CDR1 SEHNR and CDR2 FQNEAQ come from the germline V gene (reference sequence). The CDR3 is made up of 15 amino acids. Deletions cut 0 bases from V and 15 bases from J, with 20 bases between. CDR3 sequence (DNA): TGTGCCAGCAGCTTAGCCTTGGGGACTGCCGAAAAGGTGTTTTTT. This sequence encodes CASSLALGTAEKVFF. The full variable domain, completed using reference TRBV7-9 and TRBJ1-4, is DTGVSQNPRHKITKRGQNVTFRCDPISEHNRLYWYRQTLGQGPEFLTYFQNEAQLEKSRLLSDRFSAERPKGSFSTLEIQRTEQGDSAMYLCASSLALGTAEKVFFGSGTQLSVL.

V usage is TRBV6-1 and J usage is TRBJ1-2; no definite D call. CDR3 size: 12 residues. Germline V gene data show CDR1 as MNHNS and CDR2 as SASEGT. The V end lost 4 bases, the J end lost 4 bases, and 7 bases lay between the germline ends. Here the CDR3 DNA reads TGTGCCAGCAGTGGGTCAGGCTATGGCTACACCTTC. This codes for CASSGSGYGYTF.

CDR3 in DNA: TGTGCCAGCAGATTAGCGGGAGCACAGGGCTACAATGAGCAGTTCTTC. Residues: CASRLAGAQGYNEQFF. V and J are TRBV6-6 and TRBJ2-1; TRBD2 aligns across 9 bases. Germline V lookup: CDR1 MNHNY, CDR2 SVGAGI (reference sequence). The CDR3 has 16 amino acids. V shed 6 bases, J shed 3 bases, and the junction held 9 bases outside the gene matches.

The chain has TRBV2 and TRBJ1-2; the match to TRBD1 covers 7 bases. This CDR3 has 14 amino acids. V dropped 6 bases and J dropped 1; count of bases not matched to a gene: 5. From germline, CDR1 is SNHLY and CDR2 FYNNEI. The CDR3 sequence is CASRAGTDNYGYTF. The CDR3 DNA reads TGTGCCAGCAGGGCCGGGACAGATAACTATGGCTACACCTTC. The full variable domain, its missing parts supplied by reference TRBV2 and TRBJ1-2, is EPEVTQTPSHQVTQMGQEVILRCVPISNHLYFYWYRQILGQKVEFLVSFYNNEISEKSEIFDDQFSVERPDGSNFTLKIRSTKLEDSAMYFCASRAGTDNYGYTFGSGTRLTVV.

The sample holds a few counts of this clone. The V call is TRBV10-3, the J call TRBJ2-2, with 7 bases lining up with TRBD1. There are 16 residues in the CDR3. Trimming took 5 bases from V and 0 from J; bases not matched to a gene: 6. Germline CDR1 ENHRY, CDR2 SYGVKD. The CDR3 bases are TGTGCCATCAGTTTTACCAGGGGGACGAACACCGGGGAGCTGTTTTTT. It is translated as CAISFTRGTNTGELFF.

DNA for the CDR3: TGTGCCAGCAGTTCCTTAGATACGCAGTATTTT. Protein product: CASSSLDTQYF. The rearrangement links TRBV27 to TRBJ2-3; D gene unclear. Germline values: CDR1 MNHEY, CDR2 SMNVEV (reference sequence). Trimming stripped 4 bases from V and 5 bases from J, with 4 bases between. The CDR3 contains 11 residues.

The chain is built from TRBV6-6 and TRBJ2-2; 10 bases agree with TRBD2. Germline CDR1 and CDR2: MNHNY and SVGAGI (reference sequence). CDR3 length: 15 amino acids. V trimming: 6 bases; J trimming: 1 base; junction bases outside the gene matches: 2. As DNA, the CDR3 is TGTGCCAGCAGCAGCGGGGGGGAGAACACCGGGGAGCTGTTTTTT. Translation: CASSSGGENTGELFF.

J is TRBJ1-1 and V is TRBV30; 7 nucleotides agree with TRBD1. In germline, CDR1 is GTSNPN, CDR2 SVGIG (reference sequence). Germline trimming cut 4 bases from V and 4 bases from J; bases unmatched to any gene: 3. This CDR3 has 12 amino acids. In DNA form, the CDR3 reads TGTGCCTGGACCTACAGGGGCACTGAAGCTTTCTTT. Amino acids: CAWTYRGTEAFF. Together with reference TRBV30 and TRBJ1-1, the CDR3 gives the full variable domain: SQTIHQWPATLVQPVGSPLSLECTVEGTSNPNLYWYRQAAGRGLQLLFYSVGIGQISSEVPQNLSASRPQDRQFILSSKKLLLSDSGFYLCAWTYRGTEAFFGQGTRLTVV.

The chain recombines TRBV5-1 with TRBJ1-5, with a tentative D call TRBD1 (6 bases). The CDR3 length is 13 residues. Germline CDR1 is SGHRS and CDR2 is YFSETQ. V gave up 4 bases and J gave up 4 bases, with 9 bases separating them. CDR3: CASSRDRNQPQHF. In DNA, the CDR3 is TGCGCCAGCAGCCGAGACAGGAATCAGCCCCAGCATTTT.

The J gene is TRBJ2-1, the V gene TRBV9, with TRBD2 matching over 11 bases. Germline values: CDR1 SGDLS, CDR2 YYNGEE. This CDR3 comprises 15 residues. V lost 0 bases, J lost 12 bases, and 8 bases stayed unmatched. The CDR3 nucleotides read TGTGCCAGCAGCGTAGGACTAGCGGGGTCGAGCGTGCAGTTCTTC. It is translated as CASSVGLAGSSVQFF.

The chain combines TRBV5-1 with TRBJ2-1; 10 positions match TRBD2. V was clipped by 0 bases and J by 0 bases; unmatched bases: 9. Germline V gene lookup returns CDR1 SGHRS and CDR2 YFSETQ. This CDR3 is built from 19 residues. CDR3 sequence reads: CASSLDPLVAGGSYNEQFF. The CDR3 coding sequence is TGCGCCAGCAGCTTGGATCCCCTAGTAGCGGGAGGCTCCTACAATGAGCAGTTCTTC.

The chain combines TRBV7-2 with TRBJ1-2, with a weak D call TRBD1 (5 bases). The length of the CDR3 is 12 residues. Trimming removed 3 bases from V and 8 bases from J, with 10 bases in between. Germline CDR1 reads SGHTA; CDR2 reads FQGNSA. CDR3 residues: CASSFLPGGYTF. CDR3 DNA: TGTGCCAGCAGCTTTCTTCCAGGGGGCTACACCTTC.